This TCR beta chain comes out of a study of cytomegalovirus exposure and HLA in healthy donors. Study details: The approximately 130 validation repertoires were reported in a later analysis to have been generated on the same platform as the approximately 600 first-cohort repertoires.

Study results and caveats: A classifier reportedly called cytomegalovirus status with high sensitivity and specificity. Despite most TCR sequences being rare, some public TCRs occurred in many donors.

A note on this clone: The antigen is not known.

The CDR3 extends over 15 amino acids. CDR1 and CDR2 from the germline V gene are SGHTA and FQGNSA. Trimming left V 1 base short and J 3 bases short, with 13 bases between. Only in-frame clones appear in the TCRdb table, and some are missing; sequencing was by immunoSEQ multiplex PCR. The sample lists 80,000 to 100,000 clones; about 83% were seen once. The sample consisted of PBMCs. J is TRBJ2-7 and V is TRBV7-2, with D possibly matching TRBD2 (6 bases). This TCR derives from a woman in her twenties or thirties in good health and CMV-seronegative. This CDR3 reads CASSLVASEYYEQYF. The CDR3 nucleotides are TGTGCCAGCAGCTTAGTGGCTAGCGAGTACTACGAGCAGTACTTC. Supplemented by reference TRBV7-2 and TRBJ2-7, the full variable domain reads GAGVSQSPSNKVTEKGKDVELRCDPISGHTALYWYRQSLGQGLEFLIYFQGNSAPDKSGLPSDRFSAERTGGSVSTLTIQRTQQEDSAVYLCASSLVASEYYEQYFGPGTRLTVT.